Each of the 2 T cell receptor beta chains below was sequenced from the same sample in a study of sequential checkpoint blockade in melanoma. The assay was immunoSEQ multiplex PCR, and TCRdb's table has in-frame clones only and misses some. Of thousands of clones detected, under 30% appear once; the ten largest clones hold roughly 5%. Treatment: randomized to nivolumab then ipilimumab (arm A) or the reverse (arm B). Material: tumor tissue (inferred from file names), obtained from a patient given nivolumab and ipilimumab in sequence. The receptors originated from a human donor with melanoma.

By its share, this clone is large. The V and J genes are TRBV9 and TRBJ1-1; possible D gene TRBD1, 5 bases. Germline CDR1 SGDLS, CDR2 YYNGEE. This CDR3 is 15 amino acids long. Trimming removed 4 bases from V and 4 bases from J, with 17 bases in between. The CDR3 DNA reads as TGTGCCAGCAGCCCCTGGGCAGGCGGGGCCACTGAAGCTTTCTTT. This translates into CASSPWAGGATEAFF.

The V and J genes are TRBV11-3 and TRBJ1-5; tentative D call: TRBD1 (6 bases). Germline V gene lookup returns CDR1 SGHNT and CDR2 YENEEA. Trimming stripped 5 bases from V and 2 bases from J, with 13 bases between. This CDR3 spans 15 amino acids. The CDR3 DNA is TGTGCCAGCAGCCTACAGGGAAGTGGCAATCAGCCCCAGCATTTT. This translates into CASSLQGSGNQPQHF.